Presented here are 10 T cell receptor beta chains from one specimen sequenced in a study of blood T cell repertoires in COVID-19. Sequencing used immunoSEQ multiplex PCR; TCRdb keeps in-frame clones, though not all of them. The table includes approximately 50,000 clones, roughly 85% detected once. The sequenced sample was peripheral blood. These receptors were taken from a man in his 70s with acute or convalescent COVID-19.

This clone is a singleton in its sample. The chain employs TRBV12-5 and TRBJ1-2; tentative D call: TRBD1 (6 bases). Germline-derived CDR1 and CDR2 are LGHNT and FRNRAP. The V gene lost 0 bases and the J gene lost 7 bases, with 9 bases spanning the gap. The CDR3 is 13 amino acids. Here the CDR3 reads CASGLVQQGGYTF. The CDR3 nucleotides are TGTGCTAGTGGTTTGGTACAACAGGGTGGCTACACCTTC.

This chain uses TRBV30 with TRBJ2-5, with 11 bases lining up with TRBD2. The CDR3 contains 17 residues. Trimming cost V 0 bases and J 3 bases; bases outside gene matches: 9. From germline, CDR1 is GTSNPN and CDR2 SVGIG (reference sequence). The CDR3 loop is CAWSVGFRLAGKETQYF. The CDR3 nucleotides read TGTGCCTGGAGTGTTGGGTTCAGACTAGCGGGAAAAGAGACCCAGTACTTC.

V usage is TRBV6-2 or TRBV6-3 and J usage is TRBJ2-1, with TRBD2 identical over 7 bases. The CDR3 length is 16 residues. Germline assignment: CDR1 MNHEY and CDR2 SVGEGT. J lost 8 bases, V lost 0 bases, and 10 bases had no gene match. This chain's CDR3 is CASSYSSGTPSYEQFF. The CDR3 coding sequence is TGTGCCAGCAGTTACTCGAGCGGGACTCCCTCTTATGAGCAGTTCTTC.

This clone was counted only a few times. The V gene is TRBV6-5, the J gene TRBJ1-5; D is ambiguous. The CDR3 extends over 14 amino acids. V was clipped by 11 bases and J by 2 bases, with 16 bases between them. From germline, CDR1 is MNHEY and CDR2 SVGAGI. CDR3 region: CACSSQAGNQPQHF. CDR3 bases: TGTGCCTGTTCGTCTCAGGCAGGCAATCAGCCCCAGCATTTT.

CDR3 amino acids: CASSLDTIRGGAGELFF. The CDR3, as DNA: TGTGCCAGCAGCTTAGATACCATTAGGGGGGGAGCCGGGGAGCTGTTTTTT. The chain is built from TRBV11-2 and TRBJ2-2; perhaps TRBD2 as D (7 bases). CDR1 and CDR2 from the germline V gene are SGHAT and FQNNGV. Trimming removed 0 bases from V and 6 bases from J, with 17 bases in between. The CDR3 extends over 17 amino acids.

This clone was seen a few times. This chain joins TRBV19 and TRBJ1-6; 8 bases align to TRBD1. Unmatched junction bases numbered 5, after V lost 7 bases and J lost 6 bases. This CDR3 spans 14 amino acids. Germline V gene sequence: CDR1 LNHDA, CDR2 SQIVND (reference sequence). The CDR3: CASKPTGVNSPLHF. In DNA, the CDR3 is TGTGCCAGTAAGCCGACAGGGGTTAATTCACCCCTCCACTTT.

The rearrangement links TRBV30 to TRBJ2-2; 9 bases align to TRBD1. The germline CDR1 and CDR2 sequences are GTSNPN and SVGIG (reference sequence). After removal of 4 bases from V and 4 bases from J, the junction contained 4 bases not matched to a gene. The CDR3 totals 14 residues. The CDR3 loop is CAWKGTGPTGELFF. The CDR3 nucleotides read TGTGCCTGGAAAGGGACAGGGCCCACCGGGGAGCTGTTTTTT.

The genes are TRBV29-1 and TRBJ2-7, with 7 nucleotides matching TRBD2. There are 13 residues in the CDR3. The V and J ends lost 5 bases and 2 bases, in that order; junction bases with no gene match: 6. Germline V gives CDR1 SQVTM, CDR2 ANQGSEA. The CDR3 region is CSVSRDYPYEQYF. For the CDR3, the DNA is TGCAGCGTTTCCAGGGACTACCCCTACGAGCAGTACTTC.

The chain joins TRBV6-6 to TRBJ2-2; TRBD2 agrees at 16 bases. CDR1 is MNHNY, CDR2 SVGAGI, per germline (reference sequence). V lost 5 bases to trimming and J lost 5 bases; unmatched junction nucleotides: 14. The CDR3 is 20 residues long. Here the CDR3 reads CASSQPYSPGLAGGTGELFF. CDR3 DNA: TGTGCCAGCAGTCAACCATATTCGCCGGGACTAGCGGGAGGGACCGGGGAGCTGTTTTTT.

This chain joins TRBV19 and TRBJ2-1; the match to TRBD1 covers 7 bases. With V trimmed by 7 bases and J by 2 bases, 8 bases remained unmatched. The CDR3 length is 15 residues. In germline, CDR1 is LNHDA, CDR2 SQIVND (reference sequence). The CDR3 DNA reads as TGTGCCAGTACTACGACGAGGGGGCCCTACAATGAGCAGTTCTTC. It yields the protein CASTTTRGPYNEQFF. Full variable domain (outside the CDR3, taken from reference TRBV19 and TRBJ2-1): DGGITQSPKYLFRKEGQNVTLSCEQNLNHDAMYWYRQDPGQGLRLIYYSQIVNDFQKGDIAEGYSVSREKKESFPLTVTSAQKNPTAFYLCASTTTRGPYNEQFFGPGTRLTVL.